This T cell receptor beta chain was found in a study of beta chain features in type 1 diabetes. This clone is a singleton in its sample. Other DNA sequences in this specimen translate into the identical CDR3. Germline loops: CDR1 LNHDA, CDR2 SQIVND (reference sequence). The V end was cut by 2 bases, the J end by 5 bases, with 3 bases between. This CDR3 region has 11 residues. Of the isolated RNA, all was reverse transcribed, and so the sequenced material was expressed TCRB transcripts. Roughly 3.5 million reads per sample on average were obtained from naive, central memory and regulatory T cell samples. Libraries were prepared by immunoSEQ multiplex PCR; TCRdb keeps only in-frame clonotypes and omits some of them. The sample carries 35,000 or so clones, 64% recorded once.

The sequenced material came from Tregs from blood. The chain is built from TRBV19 and TRBJ2-5; no definite D call. The receptor comes from a young woman in good health. The CDR3 here is CASSIRETQYF. The CDR3 region has the DNA TGTGCCAGTAGTATACGGGAGACCCAGTACTTC.